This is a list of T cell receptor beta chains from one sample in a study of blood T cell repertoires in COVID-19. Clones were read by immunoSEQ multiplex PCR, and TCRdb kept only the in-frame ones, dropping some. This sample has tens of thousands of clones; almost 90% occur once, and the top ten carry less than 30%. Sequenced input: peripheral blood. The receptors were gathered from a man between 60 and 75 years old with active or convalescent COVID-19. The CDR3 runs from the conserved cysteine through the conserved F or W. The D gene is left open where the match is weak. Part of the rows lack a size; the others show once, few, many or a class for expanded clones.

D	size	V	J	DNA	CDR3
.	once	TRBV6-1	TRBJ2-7	TGTGCCAGCAGTGAACTCCCCTCCTACGAGCAGTACTTC	CASSELPSYEQYF
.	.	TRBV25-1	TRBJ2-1	TGTGCCAGCGGGCATTGGGCCAATGAGCAGTTCTTC	CASGHWANEQFF
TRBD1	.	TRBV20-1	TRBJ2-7	TGCAGTGCTAGTAGGGGGCCCGGGGCCTCCTACGAGCAGTACTTC	CSASRGPGASYEQYF
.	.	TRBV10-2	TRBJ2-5	TGCGCCACCCGAAGGGGCAACCAAGAGACCCAGTACTTC	CATRRGNQETQYF
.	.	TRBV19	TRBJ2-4	TGTGCCAGTAGTATGTTTTTAGGGGGGGGAACAAACATTCAGTACTTC	CASSMFLGGGTNIQYF
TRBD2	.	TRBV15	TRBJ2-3	TGTGCCACCAGCAGGGACGGGAGGGCCACGAGAGCAGATACGCAGTATTTT	CATSRDGRATRADTQYF
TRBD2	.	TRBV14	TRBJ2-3	TGTGCCAGCAGCCCCCTAGCGGGACACGAGACAGATACGCAGTATTTT	CASSPLAGHETDTQYF
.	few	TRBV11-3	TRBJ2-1	TGTGCCAGCAGTGGCAGAAACAATGAGCAGTTCTTC	CASSGRNNEQFF
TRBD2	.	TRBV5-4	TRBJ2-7	TGTGCCAGCAGCTTGTGGGGGGGATCTTCCTACGAGCAGTACTTC	CASSLWGGSSYEQYF
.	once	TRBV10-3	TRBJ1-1	TGTGCCATCAGTGCCGCGGGCAGTATACTGAACACTGAAGCTTTCTTT	CAISAAGSILNTEAFF
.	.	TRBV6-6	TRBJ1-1	TGTGCCAGCAGCCTGAGGGGGACTGAAGCTTTCTTT	CASSLRGTEAFF
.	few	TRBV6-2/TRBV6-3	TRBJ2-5	TGTGCCAGCAGTTACTCTTGGAGACTGGAGACCCAGTACTTC	CASSYSWRLETQYF
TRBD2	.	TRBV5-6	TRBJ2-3	TGTGCCAGCAGCGAGGGACTAGCGGGATCAGATACGCAGTATTTT	CASSEGLAGSDTQYF
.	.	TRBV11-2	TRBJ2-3	TGTGCCAGCAGCCCGGGACTTTACACAGATACGCAGTATTTT	CASSPGLYTDTQYF
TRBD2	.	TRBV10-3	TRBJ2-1	TGTGCCATCACCCCGGGGGGTTCCTACAATGAGCAGTTCTTC	CAITPGGSYNEQFF
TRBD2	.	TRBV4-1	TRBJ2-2	TGCGCCAGCAGCAAGCAAGCGGGAGGGCTAGGGACCGGGGAGCTGTTTTTT	CASSKQAGGLGTGELFF
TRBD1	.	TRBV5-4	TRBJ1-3	TGTGCCAGCAGCACGGGACAGGGGGCCTCTAGTCTCTCTGGAAACACCATATATTTT	CASSTGQGASSLSGNTIYF
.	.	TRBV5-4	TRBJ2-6	TGTGCCAGCAGCCGGAGGGATCAGGGGGCCAACGTCCTGACTTTC	CASSRRDQGANVLTF
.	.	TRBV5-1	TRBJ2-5	TGCGCCAGCAGCTTGGAAGCAGGGCGCGGTTTAGAGACCCAGTACTTC	CASSLEAGRGLETQYF
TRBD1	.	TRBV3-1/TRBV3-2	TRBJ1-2	TGTGCCAGCAGCTCCCACGGACAGGGAGGGGGCTACACCTTC	CASSSHGQGGGYTF
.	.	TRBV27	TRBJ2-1	TGTGCCAGCAGTTCCCTAGTAGCACCCAATGAGCAGTTCTTC	CASSSLVAPNEQFF
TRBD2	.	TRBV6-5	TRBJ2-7	TGTGCCAGCAGCCGCACTAGCGGGAGAGACGAGCAGTACTTC	CASSRTSGRDEQYF
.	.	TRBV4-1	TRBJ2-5	TGCGCCAGCAGCCAAGTAGGCGGGGCCTCGGAGACCCAGTACTTC	CASSQVGGASETQYF
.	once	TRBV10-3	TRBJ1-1	TGTGCCATCAGGGGAAACAGGGAAGCTTTCTTT	CAIRGNREAFF
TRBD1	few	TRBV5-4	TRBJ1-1	TGTGCCAGCAGCTCAGGCCCGGGACAGGGACACACTGAAGCTTTCTTT	CASSSGPGQGHTEAFF
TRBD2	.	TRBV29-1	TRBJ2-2	TGCAGCGCCGGACTAGCGGGATCGGCCGGGGAGCTGTTTTTT	CSAGLAGSAGELFF
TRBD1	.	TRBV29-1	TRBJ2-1	TGCAGCGGCCGAGGGACAGCCGACGACAATGAGCAGTTCTTC	CSGRGTADDNEQFF
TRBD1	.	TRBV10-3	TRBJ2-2	TGTGCCATCAGTGGCAACAGGGGTTCCACCGGGGAGCTGTTTTTT	CAISGNRGSTGELFF
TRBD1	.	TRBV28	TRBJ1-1	TGTGCCAGCAGCTGGGACAGAGTGTCGAAGGTCACTGAAGCTTTCTTT	CASSWDRVSKVTEAFF
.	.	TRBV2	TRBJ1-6	TGTGCCAGCAGAAGTGGCAGCTCCTATAATTCACCCCTCCACTTT	CASRSGSSYNSPLHF
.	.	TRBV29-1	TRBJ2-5	TGCAGCGTTGAACTTGCGCAAGAGACCCAGTACTTC	CSVELAQETQYF
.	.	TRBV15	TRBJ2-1	TGTGCCACCAGCAGAGAAGGTAGCGGCTCCTACAATGAGCAGTTCTTC	CATSREGSGSYNEQFF
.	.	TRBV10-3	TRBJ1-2	TGTGCCATCAGTGAATCCGAGACAGGTGTAGACTATGGCTACACCTTC	CAISESETGVDYGYTF
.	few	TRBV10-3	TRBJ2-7	TGTGCCATCAGGAGCGGTGAACAGGGCGAAGACTACGAGCAGTACTTC	CAIRSGEQGEDYEQYF
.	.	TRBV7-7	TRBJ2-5	TGTGCTAGCAGCTTAGGAGGGATTTTGGAGACCCAGTACTTC	CASSLGGILETQYF